The clone carrying this T cell receptor (beta chain) was counted at least ten times. Its antigen is not known. The CDR3 totals 15 residues. V trimming: 7 bases; J trimming: 1 base; junction bases outside the gene matches: 7. Quantitative 5'-RACE with molecular barcodes was used to make the TCR beta libraries. TCRdb redid the calling of the 5' RACE reads with MiXCR, one entry per CDR3 protein. The sample has about 240,000 distinct CDR3 sequences; roughly 8.6% are singletons. This specimen comes from a study of CD8 T cells in ankylosing spondylitis. Study-level points and caveats: Relatively rare in peripheral blood, disease-linked clones were also CD8+. Some motif variants were previously reported in reactive arthritis synovial fluid and blood. A motif in TCR beta, a set of roughly 8 highly homologous variants, appeared characteristic of ankylosing spondylitis blood.

The clonotype comes from a male donor with ankylosing spondylitis or in good health (not recorded which). This chain uses TRBV12-3 or TRBV12-4 with TRBJ2-1, with 7 positions matching TRBD2. The sequenced material came from blood, either unsorted or a sorted T cell fraction (not recorded which). In DNA, the CDR3 is TGTGCCAGCATCGTAAGCGGGAAGTCCTACAATGAGCAGTTCTTC. This sequence encodes CASIVSGKSYNEQFF.